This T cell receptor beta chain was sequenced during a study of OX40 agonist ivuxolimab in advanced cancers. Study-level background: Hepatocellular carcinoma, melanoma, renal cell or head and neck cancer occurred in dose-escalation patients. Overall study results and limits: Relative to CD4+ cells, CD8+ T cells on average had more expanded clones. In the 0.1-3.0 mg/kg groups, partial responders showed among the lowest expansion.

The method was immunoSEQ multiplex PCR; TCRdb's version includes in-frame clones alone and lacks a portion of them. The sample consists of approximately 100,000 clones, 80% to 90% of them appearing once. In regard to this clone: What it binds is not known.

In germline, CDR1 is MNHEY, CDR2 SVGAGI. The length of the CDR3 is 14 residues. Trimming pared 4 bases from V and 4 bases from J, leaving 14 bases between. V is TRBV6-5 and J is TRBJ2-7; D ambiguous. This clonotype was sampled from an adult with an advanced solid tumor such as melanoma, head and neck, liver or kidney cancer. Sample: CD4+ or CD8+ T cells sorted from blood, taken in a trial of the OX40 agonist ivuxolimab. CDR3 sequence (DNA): TGTGCCAGCAGTTCTCTTCCCCTCGGGTACGAGCAGTACTTC. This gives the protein CASSSLPLGYEQYF.